This T cell receptor (beta chain) was recorded in a study of blood T cell repertoires in COVID-19. CDR3 length: 15 amino acids. The V end lost 2 bases, the J end lost 0 bases, and 8 bases lay between the germline ends. The germline gives CDR1 SEHNR, CDR2 FQNEAQ (reference sequence). TCRdb's copy holds only in-frame clones and misses some; the assay was immunoSEQ multiplex PCR. This sample yields some 69,000 clones, of which roughly four fifths are seen a single time; 1.8% belongs to the top ten. Specimen: peripheral blood. The chain carries TRBV7-9 and TRBJ1-3; D remains unclear. This sequence originates from a woman aged 55-70 years with acute or convalescent COVID-19. The CDR3 reads CASSLQAVSGNTIYF. As DNA, the CDR3 is TGTGCCAGCAGCTTACAGGCAGTCTCTGGAAACACCATATATTTT.